Listed below are T cell receptor beta chains from one sample, sequenced in a study of metastatic and nonmetastatic thyroid tumors. MiXCR re-clonotyped the PCR reads for TCRdb. This table holds fewer than 70,000 clones, 25% to 30% found once. Sequenced sample: blood. The receptor set was obtained from a female donor with papillary thyroid cancer or a benign thyroid nodule (not recorded which). Some clones in this sample may be carry-over from other donors' samples. Each CDR3 is given with its conserved first and last residue. The D gene is left open where the match is weak. Not all rows give a size; the values are once, few, many and, for expanded clones, a class.

-	-	TRBV7-8	TRBJ2-7	CASSLYGRDPIEQYF	TGTGCAAGCAGCTTATATGGCCGGGACCCCATCGAGCAGTACTTC
-	-	TRBV7-2	TRBJ2-7	CASSRGGAYEQYF	TGTGCCAGCAGCCGAGGGGGGGCCTACGAGCAGTACTTC
-	few	TRBV4-2	TRBJ2-7	CASSQMGEQYF	TGTGCCAGCAGCCAAATGGGCGAGCAGTACTTC
-	-	TRBV20-1	TRBJ1-2	CSARDPLPVFNYGYTF	TGCAGTGCTAGAGATCCTCTTCCGGTCTTTAACTATGGCTACACCTTC
TRBD1	few	TRBV6-6	TRBJ1-1	CASSYQDRARTEAFF	TGTGCCAGCAGTTACCAAGACAGGGCTCGCACTGAAGCTTTCTTT
-	few	TRBV6-1	TRBJ2-1	CASSLTLGDNEQFF	TGTGCCAGCAGCTTAACACTGGGGGACAATGAGCAGTTCTTC
-	many	TRBV18	TRBJ2-7	CASSPPGDEQYF	TGTGCCAGCTCACCACCCGGGGATGAGCAGTACTTC
-	many	TRBV7-2	TRBJ1-1	CASSRDPTRTEAFF	TGTGCCAGCAGCCGTGATCCGACACGCACTGAAGCTTTCTTT
TRBD1	-	TRBV4-1	TRBJ2-1	CASSQRQGNNEQFF	TGCGCCAGCAGCCAAAGACAGGGAAACAATGAGCAGTTCTTC
-	-	TRBV29-1	TRBJ2-7	CSVESQASAGEQYF	TGCAGCGTTGAGTCCCAGGCCAGTGCGGGCGAGCAGTACTTC
-	-	TRBV6-1	TRBJ2-1	CASKGSSHEQFF	TGTGCCAGCAAGGGGTCAAGTCATGAGCAGTTCTTC
TRBD2	few	TRBV11-2	TRBJ2-7	CASSQGLAGVWEQYF	TGTGCCAGCAGCCAGGGACTAGCGGGAGTCTGGGAGCAGTACTTC
-	-	TRBV11-2	TRBJ2-3	CASSLVFQGGDTDTQYF	TGTGCCAGCAGCTTAGTATTCCAGGGGGGGGACACAGATACGCAGTATTTT
-	-	TRBV19	TRBJ1-6	CASTEGGYNSPLHF	TGTGCCAGTACCGAAGGGGGTTATAATTCACCCCTCCACTTT
-	few	TRBV28	TRBJ1-2	CASSPLDHYGYTF	TGTGCCAGCAGTCCGTTGGACCACTATGGCTACACCTTC
-	few	TRBV19	TRBJ1-2	CASSTTGANYGYTF	TGTGCCAGTAGTACGACAGGCGCTAACTATGGCTACACCTTC
-	few	TRBV12-3/TRBV12-4	TRBJ1-2	CASSPGSYGYTF	TGTGCCAGCAGCCCTGGCTCGTATGGCTACACCTTC
TRBD1	-	TRBV27	TRBJ2-1	CATKSQGASSGNEQFF	TGTGCCACAAAATCCCAGGGGGCATCTTCGGGGAATGAGCAGTTCTTC
TRBD2	few	TRBV27	TRBJ2-5	CASSLFPGTSGETQYF	TGTGCCAGCAGTTTATTTCCCGGGACTAGCGGGGAGACCCAGTACTTC
TRBD1	-	TRBV24-1	TRBJ2-2	CATRGQGANTGELFF	TGTGCCACCCGGGGACAGGGAGCGAACACCGGGGAGCTGTTTTTT
-	many	TRBV30	TRBJ1-2	CAWSGFNSYGYTF	TGTGCCTGGAGTGGTTTCAACTCCTATGGCTACACCTTC
-	-	TRBV7-2	TRBJ2-7	CASSLMIAGVGEQYF	TGTGCCAGCAGCTTAATGATAGCAGGGGTAGGCGAGCAGTACTTC
-	-	TRBV5-1	TRBJ2-7	CASSASDEQYF	TGCGCCAGCAGCGCTAGCGACGAGCAGTACTTC
-	many	TRBV6-2/TRBV6-3	TRBJ2-2	CASSSGETGELFF	TGTGCCAGCAGTTCCGGGGAAACCGGGGAGCTGTTTTTT
-	-	TRBV12-3/TRBV12-4	TRBJ2-2	CASSYNRANTGELFF	TGTGCCAGCAGTTATAACAGGGCAAACACCGGGGAGCTGTTTTTT
-	-	TRBV3-1	TRBJ2-5	CASSQEGGLQETQYF	TGTGCCAGCAGCCAAGAGGGGGGCCTCCAAGAGACCCAGTACTTC
TRBD1	-	TRBV13	TRBJ1-5	CASSAGTADQPQHF	TGTGCCAGCAGCGCAGGGACAGCTGATCAGCCCCAGCATTTT
-	-	TRBV5-1	TRBJ2-5	CASSKGQGQETQYF	TGCGCCAGCAGCAAAGGGCAGGGGCAAGAGACCCAGTACTTC
-	-	TRBV6-1	TRBJ1-6	CASRSRYNSPLHF	TGTGCCAGCAGATCTAGGTATAATTCACCCCTCCACTTT
-	few	TRBV6-4	TRBJ2-2	CASSALSDTGELFF	TGTGCCAGCAGTGCCCTCAGTGACACCGGGGAGCTGTTTTTT
-	few	TRBV27	TRBJ1-1	CASSVRGLGNTEAFF	TGTGCCAGCAGTGTCAGGGGTCTGGGGAACACTGAAGCTTTCTTT
TRBD2	few	TRBV7-2	TRBJ2-1	CASSVAGGSYNEQFF	TGTGCCAGCAGCGTGGCGGGAGGATCCTACAATGAGCAGTTCTTC
-	once	TRBV7-3	TRBJ2-3	CASSLRAGLTDTQYF	TGTGCCAGCAGCTTACGGGCGGGACTCACAGATACGCAGTATTTT
TRBD2	-	TRBV30	TRBJ2-7	CAWNIAGGYEQYF	TGTGCCTGGAACATAGCGGGGGGCTACGAGCAGTACTTC
-	few	TRBV6-6	TRBJ1-2	CASSYSQGPYTF	TGTGCCAGCAGTTACTCGCAGGGCCCCTACACCTTC
-	-	TRBV2	TRBJ2-7	CASIQDGTRSYEQYF	TGTGCTAGCATACAGGACGGCACTAGGAGCTACGAGCAGTACTTC
-	few	TRBV6-2/TRBV6-3	TRBJ2-3	CASSSLGDGTDTQYF	TGTGCCAGCAGTTCCCTAGGGGATGGCACAGATACGCAGTATTTT
-	few	TRBV6-6	TRBJ2-7	CASSYAGKSSYEQYF	TGTGCCAGCAGTTACGCCGGGAAGAGCTCCTACGAGCAGTACTTC
TRBD2	-	TRBV6-1	TRBJ2-6	CASSPLLAAVRSGANVLTF	TGTGCCAGCAGTCCTTTACTAGCGGCGGTGCGCTCTGGGGCCAACGTCCTGACTTTC
-	few	TRBV27	TRBJ1-1	CASSLGRLNTEAFF	TGTGCCAGCAGTTTGGGACGTCTGAACACTGAAGCTTTCTTT
TRBD2	few	TRBV25-1	TRBJ2-3	CASSVPGLATDTQYF	TGTGCCAGCAGTGTCCCGGGACTAGCGACAGATACGCAGTATTTT
-	-	TRBV27	TRBJ2-5	CASSFTGATQYF	TGTGCCAGCAGTTTCACGGGGGCGACCCAGTACTTC
-	few	TRBV6-2/TRBV6-3	TRBJ2-2	CASIRDYSYGELFF	TGTGCCAGCATCCGTGATTACAGCTACGGGGAGCTGTTTTTT
TRBD2	-	TRBV6-2/TRBV6-3	TRBJ2-7	CASSYPKWGLAGSSYEQYF	TGTGCCAGCAGTTACCCTAAATGGGGACTAGCGGGAAGCTCCTACGAGCAGTACTTC
TRBD1	few	TRBV6-4	TRBJ2-1	CASSAGTGNYNEQFF	TGTGCCAGCAGCGCCGGGACAGGGAATTACAATGAGCAGTTCTTC
TRBD2	few	TRBV19	TRBJ2-7	CASSTLAGVVYEQYF	TGTGCCAGTAGTACCCTAGCGGGAGTCGTCTACGAGCAGTACTTC
-	-	TRBV6-2/TRBV6-3	TRBJ2-5	CASSYFGGVQETQYF	TGTGCCAGCAGTTATTTTGGCGGGGTCCAAGAGACCCAGTACTTC
-	-	TRBV20-1	TRBJ1-2	CSARDLAGDHYGYTF	TGCAGTGCTAGAGATCTGGCAGGGGATCACTATGGCTACACCTTC
-	-	TRBV7-3	TRBJ2-3	CASSSEEGGTQYF	TGTGCCAGCAGCTCAGAGGAGGGCGGCACGCAGTATTTT
TRBD1	-	TRBV7-2	TRBJ1-2	CASSLSGGRGYTF	TGTGCCAGCAGCTTATCAGGGGGCCGTGGCTACACCTTC
-	-	TRBV24-1	TRBJ2-1	CATSHYLNEQFF	TGTGCCACCAGTCACTACCTCAATGAGCAGTTCTTC
TRBD2	many	TRBV28	TRBJ2-3	CASSSMAGAADTQYF	TGTGCCAGCAGTTCTATGGCGGGAGCCGCAGATACGCAGTATTTT
-	-	TRBV28	TRBJ1-2	CASSFAGGANYGYTF	TGTGCCAGCAGTTTTGCCGGCGGGGCTAACTATGGCTACACCTTC
TRBD2	-	TRBV6-5	TRBJ2-1	CASRGSLAGRYNEQFF	TGTGCCAGCAGGGGATCCCTAGCGGGTAGATACAATGAGCAGTTCTTC
-	-	TRBV3-1	TRBJ2-3	CASRGNSDTQYF	TGTGCCAGCCGAGGGAATAGTGATACGCAGTATTTT
TRBD1	few	TRBV7-8	TRBJ1-6	CASSPTGGRGNSPLHF	TGTGCCAGCAGCCCTACAGGGGGGAGGGGTAATTCACCCCTCCACTTT
-	many	TRBV6-1	TRBJ1-2	CASSPQARIAYGYTF	TGTGCCAGCAGTCCCCAGGCCAGGATAGCATATGGCTACACCTTC
-	few	TRBV6-1	TRBJ2-7	CASSAGIKVYEQYF	TGTGCCAGCAGTGCTGGGATAAAGGTCTACGAGCAGTACTTT
-	-	TRBV18	TRBJ2-2	CASSQRDIANTGELFF	TGTGCCAGCTCACAGCGGGACATCGCGAACACCGGGGAGCTGTTTTTT
TRBD1	few	TRBV20-1	TRBJ1-2	CSATARTGINYGYTF	TGCAGTGCTACGGCCCGGACAGGGATTAACTATGGCTACACCTTC